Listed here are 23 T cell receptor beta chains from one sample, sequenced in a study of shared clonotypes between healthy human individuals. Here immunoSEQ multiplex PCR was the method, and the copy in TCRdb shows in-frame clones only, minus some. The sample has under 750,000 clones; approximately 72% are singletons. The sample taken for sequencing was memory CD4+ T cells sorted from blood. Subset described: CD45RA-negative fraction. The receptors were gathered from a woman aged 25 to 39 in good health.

The CDR3: CASTKSSAPSTQYF. CDR3 bases: TGTGCCAGCACCAAGTCCAGTGCCCCAAGTACGCAGTATTTT. The rearrangement joins TRBV27 to TRBJ2-3; no clear D. The CDR3 covers 14 residues. V lost 7 bases, J lost 8 bases, and 19 bases lay in between. The V gene's germline CDR1 is MNHEY and CDR2 SMNVEV (reference sequence).

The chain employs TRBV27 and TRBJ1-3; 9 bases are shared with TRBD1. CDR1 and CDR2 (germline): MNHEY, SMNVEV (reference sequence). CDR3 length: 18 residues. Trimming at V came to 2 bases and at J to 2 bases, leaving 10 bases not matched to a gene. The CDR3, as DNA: TGTGCCAGCAGTTTAGTTTCGGGACAGGGAGGACCTGGAAACACCATATATTTT. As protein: CASSLVSGQGGPGNTIYF.

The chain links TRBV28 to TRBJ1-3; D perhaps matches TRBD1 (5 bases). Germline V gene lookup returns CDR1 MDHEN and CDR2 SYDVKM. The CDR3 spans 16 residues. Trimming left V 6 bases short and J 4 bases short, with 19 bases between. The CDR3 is CASSWGVQGRGNTIYF. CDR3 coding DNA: TGTGCCAGCAGCTGGGGGGTCCAAGGCCGAGGAAACACCATATATTTT.

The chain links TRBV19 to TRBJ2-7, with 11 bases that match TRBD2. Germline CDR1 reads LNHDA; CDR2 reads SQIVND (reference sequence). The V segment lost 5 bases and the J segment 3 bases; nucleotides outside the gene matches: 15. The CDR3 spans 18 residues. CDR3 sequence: CASSYRTDSGRGLYEQYF. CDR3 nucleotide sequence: TGTGCCAGTAGTTACAGGACCGATAGCGGGAGGGGACTCTACGAGCAGTACTTC.

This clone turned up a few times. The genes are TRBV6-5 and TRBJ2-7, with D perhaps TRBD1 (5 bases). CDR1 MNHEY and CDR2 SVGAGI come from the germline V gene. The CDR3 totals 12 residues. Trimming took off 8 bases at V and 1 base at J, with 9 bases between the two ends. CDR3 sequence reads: CASGATSYEQYF. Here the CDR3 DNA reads TGTGCCAGCGGGGCCACATCCTACGAGCAGTACTTC.

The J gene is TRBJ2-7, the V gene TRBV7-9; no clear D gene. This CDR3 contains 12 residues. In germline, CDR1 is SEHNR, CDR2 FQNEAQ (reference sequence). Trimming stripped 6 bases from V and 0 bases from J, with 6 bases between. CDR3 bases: TGTGCCAGCAGGCGAAGCTCCTACGAGCAGTACTTC. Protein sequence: CASRRSSYEQYF.

The CDR3 spells CASSYSWTDSNYGYTF. The CDR3 nucleotides are TGTGCCAGCAGTTACTCTTGGACTGATTCTAACTATGGCTACACCTTC. This chain joins TRBV6-5 and TRBJ1-2; D uncertain. CDR3 length equals 16 residues. V was pared by 0 bases and J by 0 bases, with 11 bases between. Germline CDR1 is MNHEY and CDR2 is SVGAGI.

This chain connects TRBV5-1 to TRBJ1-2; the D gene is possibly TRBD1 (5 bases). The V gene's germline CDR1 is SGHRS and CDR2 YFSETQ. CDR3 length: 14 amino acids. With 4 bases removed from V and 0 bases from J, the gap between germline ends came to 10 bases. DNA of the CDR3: TGCGCCAGCAGCCCGCAGGGATCTAACTATGGCTACACCTTC. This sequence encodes CASSPQGSNYGYTF.

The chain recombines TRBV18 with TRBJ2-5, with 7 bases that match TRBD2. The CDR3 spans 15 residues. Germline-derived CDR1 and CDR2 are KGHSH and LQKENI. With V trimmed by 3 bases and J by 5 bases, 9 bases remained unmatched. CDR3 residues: CASSPGGSGRETQYF. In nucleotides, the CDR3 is TGTGCCAGCTCACCGGGCGGGAGTGGCCGGGAGACCCAGTACTTC. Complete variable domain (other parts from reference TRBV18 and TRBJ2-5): NAGVMQNPRHLVRRRGQEARLRCSPMKGHSHVYWYRQLPEEGLKFMVYLQKENIIDESGMPKERFSAEFPKEGPSILRIQQVVRGDSAAYFCASSPGGSGRETQYFGPGTRLLVL.

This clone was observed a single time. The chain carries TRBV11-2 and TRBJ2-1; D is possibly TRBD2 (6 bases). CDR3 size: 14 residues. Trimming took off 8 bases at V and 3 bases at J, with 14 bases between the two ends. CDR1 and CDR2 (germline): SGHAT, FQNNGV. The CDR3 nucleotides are TGTGCCAGCGGAAGCGGGCCAAGCTACAATGAGCAGTTCTTC. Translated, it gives CASGSGPSYNEQFF. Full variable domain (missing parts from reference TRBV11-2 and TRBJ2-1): EAGVAQSPRYKIIEKRQSVAFWCNPISGHATLYWYQQILGQGPKLLIQFQNNGVVDDSQLPKDRFSAERLKGVDSTLKIQPAKLEDSAVYLCASGSGPSYNEQFFGPGTRLTVL.

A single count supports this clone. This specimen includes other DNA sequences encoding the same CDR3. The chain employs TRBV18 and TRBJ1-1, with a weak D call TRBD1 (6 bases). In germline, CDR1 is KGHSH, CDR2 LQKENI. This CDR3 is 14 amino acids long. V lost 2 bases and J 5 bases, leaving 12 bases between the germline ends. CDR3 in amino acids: CASSPNRGGTEAFF. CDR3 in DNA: TGTGCCAGCTCACCAAATAGAGGGGGAACTGAAGCTTTCTTT. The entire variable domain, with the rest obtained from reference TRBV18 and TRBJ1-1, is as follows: NAGVMQNPRHLVRRRGQEARLRCSPMKGHSHVYWYRQLPEEGLKFMVYLQKENIIDESGMPKERFSAEFPKEGPSILRIQQVVRGDSAAYFCASSPNRGGTEAFFGQGTRLTVV.

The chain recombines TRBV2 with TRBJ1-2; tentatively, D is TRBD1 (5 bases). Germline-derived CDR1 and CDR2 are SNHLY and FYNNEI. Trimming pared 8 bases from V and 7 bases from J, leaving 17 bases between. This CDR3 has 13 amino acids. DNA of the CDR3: TGTGCCAGCGGCCGAGGGGAACGGCTTGGCTACACCTTC. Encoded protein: CASGRGERLGYTF.

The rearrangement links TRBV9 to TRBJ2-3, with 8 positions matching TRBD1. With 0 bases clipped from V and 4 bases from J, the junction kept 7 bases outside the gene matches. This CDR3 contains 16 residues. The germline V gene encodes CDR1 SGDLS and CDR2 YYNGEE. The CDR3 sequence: CASSVVGDRIPDTQYF. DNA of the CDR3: TGTGCCAGCAGCGTAGTCGGGGACAGGATACCAGATACGCAGTATTTT.

CDR3 in DNA: TGCGCCAGCAGCCAACCAGGGCGATCGGGGGCCAACGTCCTGACTTTC. Its protein product is CASSQPGRSGANVLTF. The chain carries TRBV4-1 and TRBJ2-6; D may be TRBD1 (5 bases). The V end lost 2 bases, the J end lost 4 bases, and 12 bases lay between the germline ends. CDR1 is MGHRA, CDR2 YSYEKL, per germline. There are 16 residues in the CDR3.

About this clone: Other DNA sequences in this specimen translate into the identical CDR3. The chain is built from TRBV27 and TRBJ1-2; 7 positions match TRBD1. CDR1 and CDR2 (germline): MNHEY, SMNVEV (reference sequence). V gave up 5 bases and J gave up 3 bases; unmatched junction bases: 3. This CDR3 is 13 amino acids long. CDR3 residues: CASSPDRDYGYTF. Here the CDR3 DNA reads TGTGCCAGCAGTCCCGACAGGGACTATGGCTACACCTTC.

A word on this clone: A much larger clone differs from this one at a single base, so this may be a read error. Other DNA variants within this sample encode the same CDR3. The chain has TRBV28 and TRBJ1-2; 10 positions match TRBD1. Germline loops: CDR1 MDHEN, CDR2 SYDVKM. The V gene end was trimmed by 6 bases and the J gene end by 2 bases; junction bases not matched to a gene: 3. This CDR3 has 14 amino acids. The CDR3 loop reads CASRTDRGNYGYTF. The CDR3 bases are TGTGCCAGCAGAACGGACAGGGGGAACTATGGCTACACCTTC.

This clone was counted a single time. The CDR3 protein is CASSRISRDRDNEQFF. The CDR3 bases are TGCGCCAGCAGCCGGATATCCCGGGACAGGGACAATGAGCAGTTCTTC. This chain joins TRBV5-1 and TRBJ2-1; the match to TRBD1 covers 9 bases. The CDR3 extends over 16 amino acids. Germline CDR1 is SGHRS and CDR2 is YFSETQ. V shed 4 bases, J shed 5 bases, and the junction held 10 bases outside the gene matches.

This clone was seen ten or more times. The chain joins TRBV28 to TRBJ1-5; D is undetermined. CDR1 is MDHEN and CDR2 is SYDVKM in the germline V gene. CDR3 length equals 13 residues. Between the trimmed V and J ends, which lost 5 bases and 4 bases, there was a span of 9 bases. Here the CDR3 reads CASSADGNQPQHF. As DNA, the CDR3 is TGTGCCAGCAGTGCCGACGGAAATCAGCCCCAGCATTTT.

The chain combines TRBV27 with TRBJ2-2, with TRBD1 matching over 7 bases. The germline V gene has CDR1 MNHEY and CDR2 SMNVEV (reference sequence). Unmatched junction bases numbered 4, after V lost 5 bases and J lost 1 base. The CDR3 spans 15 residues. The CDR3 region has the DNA TGTGCCAGCAGTCTGGACAGGAGGAACACCGGGGAGCTGTTTTTT. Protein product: CASSLDRRNTGELFF.

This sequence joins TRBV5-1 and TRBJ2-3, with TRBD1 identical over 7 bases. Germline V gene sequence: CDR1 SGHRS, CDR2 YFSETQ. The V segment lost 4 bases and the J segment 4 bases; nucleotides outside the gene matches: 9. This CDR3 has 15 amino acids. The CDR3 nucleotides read TGCGCCAGCAGCCTGAAGACAGGGCCCTCAGATACGCAGTATTTT. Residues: CASSLKTGPSDTQYF.

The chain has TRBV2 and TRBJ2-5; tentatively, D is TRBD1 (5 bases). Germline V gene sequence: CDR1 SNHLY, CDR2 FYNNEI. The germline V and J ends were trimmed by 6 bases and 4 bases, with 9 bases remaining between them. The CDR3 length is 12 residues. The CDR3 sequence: CASSPRAETQYF. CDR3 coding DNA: TGTGCCAGCAGCCCCAGGGCAGAGACCCAGTACTTC.

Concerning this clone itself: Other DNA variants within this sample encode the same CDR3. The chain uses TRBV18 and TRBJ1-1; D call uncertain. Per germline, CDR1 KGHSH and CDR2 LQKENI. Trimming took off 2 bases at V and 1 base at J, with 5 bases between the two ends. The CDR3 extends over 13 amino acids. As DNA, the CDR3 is TGTGCCAGCTCACCAGGTTCGAACACTGAAGCTTTCTTT. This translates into CASSPGSNTEAFF.

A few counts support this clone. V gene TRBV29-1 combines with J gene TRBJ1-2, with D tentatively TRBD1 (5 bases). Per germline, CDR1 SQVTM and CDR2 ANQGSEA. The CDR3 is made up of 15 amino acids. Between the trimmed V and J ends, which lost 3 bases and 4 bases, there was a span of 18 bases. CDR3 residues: CSVDGGARGSYGYTF. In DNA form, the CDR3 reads TGCAGCGTTGACGGCGGGGCGCGGGGGAGCTATGGCTACACCTTC.